This T cell receptor (beta chain) is from a study of regulatory T cells in long-lasting Graves disease. Relying on iRepertoire HTBI primers and Arm-PCR of CDR3 regions, the team built TCR beta libraries. TCRdb re-derived calls from the multiplex PCR reads in MiXCR, one entry per CDR3 protein. The repertoire holds over 400,000 distinct CDR3 sequences, 14% seen once, with about 15% in the top ten. Time point here: newly diagnosed GD, antithyroid drugs for less than 3 months. Scientists built the TCR library using RNA that was extracted from PBMCs. Diagnoses of Graves' disease were made by American Thyroid Association guidelines. The CDR3 spans 15 residues. Trimming shortened V by 3 bases and J by 5 bases, and 11 bases separated the two germline ends. Per germline, CDR1 MGHDK and CDR2 SYGVNS. This sample was also put to use in a study of T cells in Graves' hyperthyroidism and ophthalmopathy.

The rearrangement uses TRBV25-1 and TRBJ2-6; perhaps TRBD2 as D (6 bases). The TCR originated in a woman between 45 and 65 years old with Graves disease. The sequencing here drew on peripheral blood mononuclear cells (PBMCs), taken at new diagnosis, from a patient treated with antithyroid drugs. The CDR3 reads CASSDGGFWANVLTF. CDR3 in DNA: TGTGCCAGCAGTGATGGAGGGTTCTGGGCCAACGTCCTGACTTTC. The variable domain in full, completed from reference TRBV25-1 and TRBJ2-6, reads EADIYQTPRYLVIGTGKKITLECSQTMGHDKMYWYQQDPGMELHLIHYSYGVNSTEKGDLSSESTVSRIRTEHFPLTLESARPSHTSQYLCASSDGGFWANVLTFGAGSRLTVL.